The present TCR beta chain was sequenced within a study of blood T cell repertoires in COVID-19. About the study: Nucleic acid was either cDNA or gDNA, and it came from T cells, B-cell-depleted T cells, or PBMCs.

This clone appeared a single time. The method was immunoSEQ multiplex PCR; TCRdb's version includes in-frame clones alone and lacks a portion of them. The top ten hold approximately 9.3% of the sample, which has roughly 330,000 clones, roughly 89% seen once. The source of this sequence is a man under 40 with COVID-19, enrolled during active disease. The material sequenced was peripheral blood.

The CDR3 DNA is TGTGCCAGCAGCGCCAACAGTTACGAGCAGTACTTC. Its translation is CASSANSYEQYF. The rearrangement uses TRBV7-3 and TRBJ2-7; D uncertain. The CDR3 covers 12 residues. The germline CDR1 and CDR2 sequences are SGHTA and FQGTGA. V lost 5 bases, J lost 4 bases, and 9 bases lay in between.